This T cell receptor (beta chain) was recorded in a study of blood T cell repertoires in COVID-19. Study as a whole: The United States, Italy and Spain supplied acute and convalescent COVID-19 samples. The cDNA or gDNA used as material had been derived from T cells, B-cell-depleted T cells, or PBMCs.

The V gene's germline CDR1 is SGHRS and CDR2 YFSETQ. The CDR3 contains 15 residues. V shed 4 bases, J shed 4 bases, and the junction held 5 bases outside the gene matches. In Seattle, patients joined the study during active infection and were tracked longitudinally. Per the original data handling: For nucleated cells, counts were estimated from reference gene primer amplification. The protocol was immunoSEQ multiplex PCR, while the TCRdb copy is restricted to in-frame clones and leaves out a portion. The V and J calls and clone size were taken over from that table, and D and trimming were inferred from the DNA. The sample has 250,000 to 350,000 clones, about 93% seen once. A note on this clone: The same CDR3 also results from other DNA sequences found in this sample.

The chain joins TRBV5-1 to TRBJ2-7, with 13 bases fitting TRBD2. Material for sequencing was peripheral blood. The TCR originated in a woman younger than 45 with COVID-19, enrolled during active disease. The chain's CDR3 is CASSPWTSGSYEQYF. Written as DNA, the CDR3 is TGCGCCAGCAGCCCGTGGACTAGCGGGAGTTACGAGCAGTACTTC. Using reference TRBV5-1 and TRBJ2-7 for the parts outside the CDR3, the full variable domain is KAGVTQTPRYLIKTRGQQVTLSCSPISGHRSVSWYQQTPGQGLQFLFEYFSETQRNKGNFPGRFSGRQFSNSRSEMNVSTLELGDSALYLCASSPWTSGSYEQYFGPGTRLTVT.